This passage covers 20 T cell receptor beta chains from one sample sequenced in a study of T cell changes during pregnancy in multiple sclerosis. Clones were read by immunoSEQ multiplex PCR, and TCRdb kept only the in-frame ones, dropping some. The profile covers tens of thousands of clones, with over 85% appearing a single time and 3% to 4% taken by the ten largest. The sequences come from CD8+ T cells from peripheral blood mononuclear cells, collected after pregnancy. These receptors were taken from a female donor with multiple sclerosis, enrolled in a pregnancy study.

The V gene is TRBV27, the J gene TRBJ2-7; 7 nucleotides line up with TRBD2. The V gene's germline CDR1 is MNHEY and CDR2 SMNVEV (reference sequence). After removal of 6 bases from V and 4 bases from J, the junction contained 6 bases not matched to a gene. The CDR3 loop spans 13 amino acids. The CDR3 DNA reads TGTGCCAGCAGCCCTAGCGGAGGTTACGAGCAGTACTTC. Its protein is CASSPSGGYEQYF.

V and J are TRBV29-1 and TRBJ2-7, with D maybe TRBD2 (5 bases). This CDR3 is 13 amino acids long. Trimming cost V 0 bases and J 5 bases, with 11 bases left between them. Germline-derived CDR1 and CDR2 are SQVTM and ANQGSEA. The CDR3: CSVEDSGVDEQYF. As DNA, the CDR3 is TGCAGCGTTGAAGATTCCGGGGTCGACGAGCAGTACTTC.

This clone came up once. The V and J genes are TRBV28 and TRBJ2-1; TRBD2 might be the D (5 bases). The CDR3 loop spans 15 amino acids. Trimming removed 10 bases from V and 4 bases from J, with 20 bases in between. CDR1 is MDHEN and CDR2 is SYDVKM in the germline V gene. Here the CDR3 reads CAITGSPSGYNEQFF. CDR3 bases: TGTGCCATTACGGGGTCGCCCAGCGGATACAATGAGCAGTTCTTC. Full variable domain (remainder filled in from reference TRBV28 and TRBJ2-1): DVKVTQSSRYLVKRTGEKVFLECVQDMDHENMFWYRQDPGLGLRLIYFSYDVKMKEKGDIPEGYSVSREKKERFSLILESASTNQTSMYLCAITGSPSGYNEQFFGPGTRLTVL.

The CDR3 coding sequence is TGTGCCAGCCGTAGAAAAGGGGCCCCATACAATGAGCAGTTCTTC. Its protein is CASRRKGAPYNEQFF. This chain uses TRBV27 with TRBJ2-1; perhaps TRBD1 as D (5 bases). The germline CDR1 and CDR2 sequences are MNHEY and SMNVEV (reference sequence). The V gene lost 8 bases and the J gene lost 4 bases, with 18 bases spanning the gap. The CDR3 loop spans 15 amino acids.

This chain connects TRBV27 to TRBJ2-7, with D possibly matching TRBD2 (5 bases). V lost 0 bases, J lost 0 bases, and 6 bases lay in between. The CDR3 contains 14 residues. Germline CDR1 is MNHEY and CDR2 is SMNVEV (reference sequence). In DNA, the CDR3 is TGTGCCAGCAGTTTATCTCGGGGCTCCTACGAGCAGTACTTC. Its protein is CASSLSRGSYEQYF.

In its sample, this clone was seen a few times. This sequence joins TRBV4-2 and TRBJ1-2; D call uncertain. Trimming removed 0 bases at V and 2 bases at J, with 7 bases between. The germline gives CDR1 LGHNA, CDR2 YNFKEQ. The CDR3 contains 14 residues. The CDR3 DNA reads TGTGCCAGCAGCCAAGATGCGTCCAACTATGGCTACACCTTC. The encoded protein is CASSQDASNYGYTF.

V usage is TRBV4-1 and J usage is TRBJ1-1; the D gene is possibly TRBD1 (5 bases). V shed 4 bases and J shed 10 bases, with 19 bases lying between them. The germline V gene has CDR1 MGHRA and CDR2 YSYEKL. CDR3 length equals 14 residues. The CDR3 spells CASSPGVRGYGAFF. CDR3 bases: TGCGCCAGCAGCCCGGGGGTTAGGGGCTACGGAGCTTTCTTT.

V usage is TRBV19 and J usage is TRBJ2-7; 7 nucleotides align to TRBD2. The V and J ends lost 5 bases and 0 bases, in that order; junction bases with no gene match: 10. Germline-derived CDR1 and CDR2 are LNHDA and SQIVND (reference sequence). The CDR3 spans 16 residues. In DNA, the CDR3 is TGTGCCAGTAGTTCGACAGCGGGGTGGGGCTCCTACGAGCAGTACTTC. Protein sequence: CASSSTAGWGSYEQYF.

This clone was seen more than once but under ten times. This chain uses TRBV15 with TRBJ2-3, with 7 positions matching TRBD2. V was pared by 1 base and J by 3 bases, with 16 bases of the junction left unmatched. This CDR3 has 19 amino acids. Germline lookup yields CDR1 LNHNV and CDR2 YYDKDF (reference sequence). The CDR3 region is CATSRVSTWTRRDTDTQYF. CDR3 sequence (DNA): TGTGCCACCAGCAGAGTCTCGACTTGGACTAGAAGGGATACAGATACGCAGTATTTT.

J is TRBJ2-7 and V is TRBV5-1, with 9 bases aligning to TRBD2. The ends lost 4 bases at V and 7 bases at J; junction bases unmatched: 12. Germline V gene data show CDR1 as SGHRS and CDR2 as YFSETQ. This CDR3 comprises 15 residues. The CDR3 reads CASSLGAGGQGEQYF. The CDR3 nucleotides read TGCGCCAGCAGCCTGGGGGCGGGGGGGCAAGGGGAGCAGTACTTC.

This clone appeared once. V and J are TRBV7-9 and TRBJ2-3, with 11 bases that match TRBD2. The V and J ends lost 1 base and 0 bases, in that order; junction bases with no gene match: 3. Germline loops: CDR1 SEHNR, CDR2 FQNEAQ (reference sequence). This CDR3 comprises 17 residues. The CDR3 DNA reads TGTGCCAGCAGCTTAGTCACTAGCGGGAGAAGCACAGATACGCAGTATTTT. It codes for CASSLVTSGRSTDTQYF.

The rearrangement links TRBV2 to TRBJ2-4, with TRBD2 as a possible D gene (5 bases). V lost 6 bases and J 11 bases, leaving 8 bases between the germline ends. The CDR3 contains 10 residues. From germline, CDR1 is SNHLY and CDR2 FYNNEI. CDR3 nucleotide sequence: TGTGCCAGCAGAGGGAGTTTTCAGTACTTC. This gives the protein CASRGSFQYF.

The chain uses TRBV5-1 and TRBJ1-2, with D possibly TRBD1 on 5 matching bases. This CDR3 is 13 amino acids long. The germline CDR1 and CDR2 sequences are SGHRS and YFSETQ. The V and J ends lost 4 bases and 6 bases respectively, with 13 bases between them. CDR3 coding DNA: TGCGCCAGCAGCCCTGGCGGGGCCGATGGCTACACCTTC. This sequence encodes CASSPGGADGYTF.

The rearrangement links TRBV15 to TRBJ2-7; 8 bases line up with TRBD2. Germline trimming cut 0 bases from V and 7 bases from J; bases unmatched to any gene: 5. Germline lookup yields CDR1 LNHNV and CDR2 YYDKDF (reference sequence). The CDR3 contains 14 residues. The CDR3 loop reads CATSRERGVGEQYF. As DNA, the CDR3 is TGTGCCACCAGCAGAGAGCGGGGGGTGGGGGAGCAGTACTTC.

This chain uses TRBV9 with TRBJ2-7; TRBD1 matches 8 bases. The CDR3 runs to 14 residues. CDR1 is SGDLS, CDR2 YYNGEE, per germline. J gave up 1 base and V 4 bases, and 4 bases lay outside the gene matches. The CDR3 sequence: CASSPRTGSYEQYF. For the CDR3, the DNA is TGTGCCAGCAGCCCCCGGACAGGGTCCTACGAGCAGTACTTC.

The chain joins TRBV5-5 to TRBJ2-2; D possibly corresponds to TRBD1 (6 bases). The V gene lost 0 bases and the J gene lost 0 bases, with 18 bases spanning the gap. The CDR3 extends over 19 amino acids. Germline lookup yields CDR1 SGHKS and CDR2 YYEKEE (reference sequence). Written as DNA, the CDR3 is TGTGCCAGCAGCTTGGCCGGCAGGGGTGCTTCCCCGAACACCGGGGAGCTGTTTTTT. It translates to CASSLAGRGASPNTGELFF. Full variable domain (remainder filled in from reference TRBV5-5 and TRBJ2-2): DAGVTQSPTHLIKTRGQQVTLRCSPISGHKSVSWYQQVLGQGPQFIFQYYEKEERGRGNFPDRFSARQFPNYSSELNVNALLLGDSALYLCASSLAGRGASPNTGELFFGEGSRLTVL.

The chain combines TRBV9 with TRBJ2-3; D perhaps matches TRBD2 (6 bases). Germline CDR1 is SGDLS and CDR2 is YYNGEE. This CDR3 contains 15 residues. Trimming left V 0 bases short and J 3 bases short, with 11 bases between. The CDR3 spells CASSVEVAETDTQYF. The CDR3 nucleotides are TGTGCCAGCAGCGTAGAGGTAGCGGAGACAGATACGCAGTATTTT.

With regard to this clone: Its ends do not fully match the called genes, so a read error is possible. The chain couples TRBV9 to TRBJ2-1; 8 nucleotides agree with TRBD2. This CDR3 has 17 amino acids. CDR1 and CDR2 (germline): SGDLS, YYNGEE. CDR3 loop: CASSVAWAGGSFNEQFF. The CDR3 coding sequence is TGTGCCAGCAGCGTAGCTTGGGCGGGAGGTTCCTTCAATGAGCAGTTCTTC.

V usage is TRBV6-1 and J usage is TRBJ2-3, with D possibly matching TRBD2 (5 bases). V dropped 3 bases and J dropped 8 bases, with 12 bases sitting between them. The CDR3 is 13 amino acids. Germline V gives CDR1 MNHNS, CDR2 SASEGT. The CDR3 reads CASSDVGAATQYF. The CDR3 bases are TGTGCCAGCAGTGATGTGGGAGCTGCTACGCAGTATTTT.

The V and J genes are TRBV19 and TRBJ1-1; TRBD1 agrees at 10 bases. This CDR3 contains 13 residues. The ends lost 1 base at V and 8 bases at J; junction bases unmatched: 1. Germline V gene sequence: CDR1 LNHDA, CDR2 SQIVND (reference sequence). The DNA for the CDR3 is TGTGCCAGTAGTATAGGGACAGGGGGAGAAGCTTTCTTT. Residues: CASSIGTGGEAFF. The variable domain in full, completed from reference TRBV19 and TRBJ1-1, reads DGGITQSPKYLFRKEGQNVTLSCEQNLNHDAMYWYRQDPGQGLRLIYYSQIVNDFQKGDIAEGYSVSREKKESFPLTVTSAQKNPTAFYLCASSIGTGGEAFFGQGTRLTVV.